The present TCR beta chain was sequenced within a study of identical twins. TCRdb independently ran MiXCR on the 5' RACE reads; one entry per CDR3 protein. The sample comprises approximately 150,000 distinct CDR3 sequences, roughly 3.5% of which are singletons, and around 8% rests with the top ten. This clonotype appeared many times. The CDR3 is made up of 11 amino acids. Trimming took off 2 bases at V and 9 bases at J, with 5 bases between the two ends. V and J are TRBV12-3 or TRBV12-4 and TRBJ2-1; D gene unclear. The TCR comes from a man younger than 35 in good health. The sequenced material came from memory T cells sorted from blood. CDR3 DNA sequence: TGTGCCAGCAGTTTAACGGTTGAGCAGTTCTTC. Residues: CASSLTVEQFF.